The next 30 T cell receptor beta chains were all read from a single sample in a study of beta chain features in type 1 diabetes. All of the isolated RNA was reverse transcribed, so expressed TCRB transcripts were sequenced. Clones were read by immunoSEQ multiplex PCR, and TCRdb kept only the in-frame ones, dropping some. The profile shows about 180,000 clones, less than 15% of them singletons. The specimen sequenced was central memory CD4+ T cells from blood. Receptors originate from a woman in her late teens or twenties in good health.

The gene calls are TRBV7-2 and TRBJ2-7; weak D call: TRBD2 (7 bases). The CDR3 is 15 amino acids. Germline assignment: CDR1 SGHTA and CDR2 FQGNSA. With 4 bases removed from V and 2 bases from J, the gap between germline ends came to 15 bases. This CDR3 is CASSSRGGVTYEQYF. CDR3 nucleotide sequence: TGTGCCAGCAGCTCCAGAGGGGGGGTCACCTACGAGCAGTACTTC.

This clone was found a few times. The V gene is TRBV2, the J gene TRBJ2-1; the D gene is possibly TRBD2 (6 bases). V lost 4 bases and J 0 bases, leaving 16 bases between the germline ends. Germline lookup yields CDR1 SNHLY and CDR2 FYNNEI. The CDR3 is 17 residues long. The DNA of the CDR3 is TGTGCCAGCAGTGGGAGGAGGGCAACTAGCTCCTACAATGAGCAGTTCTTC. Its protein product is CASSGRRATSSYNEQFF.

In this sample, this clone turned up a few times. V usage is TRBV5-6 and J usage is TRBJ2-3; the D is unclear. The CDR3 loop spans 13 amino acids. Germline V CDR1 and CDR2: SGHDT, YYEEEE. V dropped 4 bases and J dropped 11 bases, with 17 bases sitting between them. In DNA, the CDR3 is TGTGCCAGCAGCCTATCAAATTACCGCGAGCAGTATTTT. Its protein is CASSLSNYREQYF.

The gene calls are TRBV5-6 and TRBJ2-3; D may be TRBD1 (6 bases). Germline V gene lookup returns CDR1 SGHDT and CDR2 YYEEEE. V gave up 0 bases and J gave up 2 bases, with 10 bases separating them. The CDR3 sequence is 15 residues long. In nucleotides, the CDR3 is TGTGCCAGCAGCTTGGGGGGGCGCCTCACAGATACGCAGTATTTT. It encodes CASSLGGRLTDTQYF. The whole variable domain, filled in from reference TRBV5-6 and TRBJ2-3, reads DAGVTQSPTHLIKTRGQQVTLRCSPKSGHDTVSWYQQALGQGPQFIFQYYEEEERQRGNFPDRFSGHQFPNYSSELNVNALLLGDSALYLCASSLGGRLTDTQYFGPGTRLTVL.

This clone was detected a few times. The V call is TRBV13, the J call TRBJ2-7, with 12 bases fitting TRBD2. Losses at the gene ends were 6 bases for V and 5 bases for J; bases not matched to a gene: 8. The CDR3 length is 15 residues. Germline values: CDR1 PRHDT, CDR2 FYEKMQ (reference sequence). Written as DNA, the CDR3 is TGTGCCAGCAGTGGCCCTCTAGCGGGAGGGGACGAGCAGTACTTC. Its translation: CASSGPLAGGDEQYF. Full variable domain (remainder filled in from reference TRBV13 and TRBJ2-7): AAGVIQSPRHLIKEKRETATLKCYPIPRHDTVYWYQQGPGQDPQFLISFYEKMQSDKGSIPDRFSAQQFSDYHSELNMSSLELGDSALYFCASSGPLAGGDEQYFGPGTRLTVT.

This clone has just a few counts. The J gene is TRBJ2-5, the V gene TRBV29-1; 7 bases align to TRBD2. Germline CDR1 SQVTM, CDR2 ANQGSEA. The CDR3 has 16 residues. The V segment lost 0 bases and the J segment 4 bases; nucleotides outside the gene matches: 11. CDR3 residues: CSVEEGTGEGRETQYF. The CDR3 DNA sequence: TGCAGCGTTGAAGAGGGGACGGGGGAGGGCCGAGAGACCCAGTACTTC.

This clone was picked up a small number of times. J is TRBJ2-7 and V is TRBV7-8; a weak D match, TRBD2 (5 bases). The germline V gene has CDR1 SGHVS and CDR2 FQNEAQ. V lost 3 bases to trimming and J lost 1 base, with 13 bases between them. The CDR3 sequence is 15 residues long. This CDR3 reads CASSFGLTLSYEQYF. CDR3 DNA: TGTGCCAGCAGCTTTGGACTTACCCTATCCTACGAGCAGTACTTC.

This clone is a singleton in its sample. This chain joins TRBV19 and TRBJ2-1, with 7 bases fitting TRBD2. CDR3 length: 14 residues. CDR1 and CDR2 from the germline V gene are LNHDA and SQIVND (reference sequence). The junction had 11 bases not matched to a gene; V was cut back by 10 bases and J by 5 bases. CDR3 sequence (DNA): TGTGCCACCGGAAAGCGGGACGGGAACAATGAGCAGTTCTTC. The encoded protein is CATGKRDGNNEQFF.

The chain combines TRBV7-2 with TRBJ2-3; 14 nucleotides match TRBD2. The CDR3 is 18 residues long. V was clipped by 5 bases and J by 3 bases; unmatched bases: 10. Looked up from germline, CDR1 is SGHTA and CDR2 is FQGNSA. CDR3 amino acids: CASSKQIGTSGRTDTQYF. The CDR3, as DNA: TGTGCCAGCAGCAAACAGATCGGGACTAGCGGGAGAACAGATACGCAGTATTTT.

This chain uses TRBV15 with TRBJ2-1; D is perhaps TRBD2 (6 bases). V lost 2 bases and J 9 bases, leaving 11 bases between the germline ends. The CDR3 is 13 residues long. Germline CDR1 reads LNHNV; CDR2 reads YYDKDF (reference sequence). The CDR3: CATSRYRGFEQFF. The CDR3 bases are TGTGCCACCAGCAGATACCGGGGGTTTGAGCAGTTCTTC.

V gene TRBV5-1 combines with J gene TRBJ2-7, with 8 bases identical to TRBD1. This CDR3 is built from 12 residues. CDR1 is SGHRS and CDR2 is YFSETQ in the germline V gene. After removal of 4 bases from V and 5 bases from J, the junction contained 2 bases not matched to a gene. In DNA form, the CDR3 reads TGCGCCAGCAGCATGGACAGGGACGAGCAGTACTTC. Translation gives CASSMDRDEQYF.

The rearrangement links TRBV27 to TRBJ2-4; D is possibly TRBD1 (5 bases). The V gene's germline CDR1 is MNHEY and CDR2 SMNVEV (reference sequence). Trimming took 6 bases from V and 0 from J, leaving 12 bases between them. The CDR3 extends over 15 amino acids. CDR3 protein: CASSQFQGAKNIQYF. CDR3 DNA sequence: TGTGCCAGCAGCCAATTCCAGGGAGCCAAAAACATTCAGTACTTC.

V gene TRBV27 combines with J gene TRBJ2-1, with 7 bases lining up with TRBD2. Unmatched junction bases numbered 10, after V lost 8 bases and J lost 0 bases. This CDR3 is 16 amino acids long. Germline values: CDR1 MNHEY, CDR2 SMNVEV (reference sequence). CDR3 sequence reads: CASLEAGKASYNEQFF. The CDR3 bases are TGTGCCAGCTTGGAAGCGGGAAAAGCCTCCTACAATGAGCAGTTCTTC.

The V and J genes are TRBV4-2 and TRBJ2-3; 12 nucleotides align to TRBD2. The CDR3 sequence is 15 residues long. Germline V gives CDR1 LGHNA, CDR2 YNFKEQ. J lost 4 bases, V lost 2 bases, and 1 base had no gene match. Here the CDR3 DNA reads TGTGCCAGCAGCCAACTAGCGGGAGGGGCAGATACGCAGTATTTT. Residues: CASSQLAGGADTQYF.

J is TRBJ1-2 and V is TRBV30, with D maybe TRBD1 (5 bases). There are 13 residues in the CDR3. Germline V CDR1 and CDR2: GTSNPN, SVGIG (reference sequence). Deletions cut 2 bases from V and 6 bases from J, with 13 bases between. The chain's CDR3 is CAWSFGRADGYTF. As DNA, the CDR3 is TGTGCCTGGAGTTTTGGCAGGGCCGATGGCTACACCTTC.

CDR3 amino acids: CASSLRSTSGSYEQYF. In DNA, the CDR3 is TGTGCCAGCAGCTTAAGGTCGACTAGCGGGAGCTACGAGCAGTACTTC. The chain combines TRBV11-2 with TRBJ2-7; 12 bases line up with TRBD2. CDR3 length: 16 residues. Germline CDR1 is SGHAT and CDR2 is FQNNGV. The J segment lost 3 bases and the V segment lost 2 bases, leaving 5 bases of the junction unmatched. Based on the CDR3 plus reference TRBV11-2 and TRBJ2-7, the full variable domain is EAGVAQSPRYKIIEKRQSVAFWCNPISGHATLYWYQQILGQGPKLLIQFQNNGVVDDSQLPKDRFSAERLKGVDSTLKIQPAKLEDSAVYLCASSLRSTSGSYEQYFGPGTRLTVT.

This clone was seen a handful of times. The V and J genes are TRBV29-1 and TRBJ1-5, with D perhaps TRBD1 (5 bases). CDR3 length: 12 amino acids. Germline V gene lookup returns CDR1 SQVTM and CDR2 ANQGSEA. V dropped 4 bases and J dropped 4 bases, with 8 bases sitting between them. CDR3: CSVGQHNQPQHF. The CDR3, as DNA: TGCAGCGTTGGACAGCATAATCAGCCCCAGCATTTT.

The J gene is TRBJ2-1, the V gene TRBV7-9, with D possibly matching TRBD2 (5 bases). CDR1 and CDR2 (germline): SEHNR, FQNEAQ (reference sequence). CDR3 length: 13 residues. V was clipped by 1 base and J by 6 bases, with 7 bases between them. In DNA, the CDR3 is TGTGCCAGCAGCTTAGGACTACGCAATGAGCAGTTCTTC. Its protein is CASSLGLRNEQFF.

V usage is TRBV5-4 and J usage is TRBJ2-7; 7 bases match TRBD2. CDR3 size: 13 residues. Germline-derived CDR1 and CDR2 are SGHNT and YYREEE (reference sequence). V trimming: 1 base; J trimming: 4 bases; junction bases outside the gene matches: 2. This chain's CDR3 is CASSLNGRYEQYF. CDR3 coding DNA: TGTGCCAGCAGCTTGAACGGGAGGTACGAGCAGTACTTC. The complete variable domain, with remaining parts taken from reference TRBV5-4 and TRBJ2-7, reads ETGVTQSPTHLIKTRGQQVTLRCSSQSGHNTVSWYQQALGQGPQFIFQYYREEENGRGNFPPRFSGLQFPNYSSELNVNALELDDSALYLCASSLNGRYEQYFGPGTRLTVT.

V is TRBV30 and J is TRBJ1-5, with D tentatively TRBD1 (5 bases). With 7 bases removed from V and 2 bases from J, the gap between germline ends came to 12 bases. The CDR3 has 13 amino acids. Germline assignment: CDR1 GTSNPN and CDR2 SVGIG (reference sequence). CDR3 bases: TGTGCCTTCGCAGGGTCGGGCAATCAGCCCCAGCATTTT. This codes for CAFAGSGNQPQHF.

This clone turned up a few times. The CDR3 protein is CASTGLVGTDTQYF. The DNA for the CDR3 is TGCGCCAGCACCGGACTAGTCGGCACAGATACGCAGTATTTT. The V call is TRBV5-1, the J call TRBJ2-3; 7 nucleotides agree with TRBD2. CDR1 and CDR2 (germline): SGHRS, YFSETQ. V lost 6 bases, J lost 1 base, and 5 bases stayed unmatched. The CDR3 loop spans 14 amino acids.

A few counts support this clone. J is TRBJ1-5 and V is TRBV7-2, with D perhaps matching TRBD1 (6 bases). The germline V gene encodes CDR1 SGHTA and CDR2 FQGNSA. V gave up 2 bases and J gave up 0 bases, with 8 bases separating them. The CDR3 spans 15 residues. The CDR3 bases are TGTGCCAGCAGCTTACAACAGGGTAGCAATCAGCCCCAGCATTTT. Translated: CASSLQQGSNQPQHF.

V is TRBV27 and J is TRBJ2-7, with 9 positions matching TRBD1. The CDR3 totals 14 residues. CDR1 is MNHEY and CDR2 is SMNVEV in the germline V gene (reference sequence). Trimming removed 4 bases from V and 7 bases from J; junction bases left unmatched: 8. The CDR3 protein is CASSSQTGGREQYF. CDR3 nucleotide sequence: TGTGCCAGCAGTTCCCAAACAGGGGGCAGGGAGCAGTACTTC.

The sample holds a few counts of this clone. CDR3 sequence reads: CASSEAGRDNEQFF. The CDR3 DNA sequence: TGTGCCAGCAGTGAGGCGGGACGGGACAATGAGCAGTTCTTC. This chain links TRBV27 with TRBJ2-1; tentative D call: TRBD2 (6 bases). Germline V gene sequence: CDR1 MNHEY, CDR2 SMNVEV (reference sequence). The CDR3 spans 14 residues. V was trimmed by 5 bases and J by 5 bases, leaving 13 bases between them.

The CDR3, as DNA: TGTGCCAGTAGTGTCGGGAGTTCGGGCAATCAGCCCCAGCATTTT. It encodes CASSVGSSGNQPQHF. This sequence joins TRBV19 and TRBJ1-5; D gene ambiguous. Trimming removed 5 bases from V and 2 bases from J, with 13 bases in between. This CDR3 is built from 15 residues. Germline V CDR1 and CDR2: LNHDA, SQIVND (reference sequence).

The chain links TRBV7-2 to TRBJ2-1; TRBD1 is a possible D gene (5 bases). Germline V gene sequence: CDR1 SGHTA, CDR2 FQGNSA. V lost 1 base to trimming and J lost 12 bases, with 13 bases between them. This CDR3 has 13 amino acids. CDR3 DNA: TGTGCCAGCAGCTTAGAGGGGCGCCTATCGCAGTTCTTC. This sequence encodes CASSLEGRLSQFF.

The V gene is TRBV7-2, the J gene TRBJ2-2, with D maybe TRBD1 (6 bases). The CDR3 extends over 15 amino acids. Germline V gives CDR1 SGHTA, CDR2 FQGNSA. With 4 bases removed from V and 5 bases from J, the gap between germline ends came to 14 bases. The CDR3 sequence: CASSSAGVGTGELFF. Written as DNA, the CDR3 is TGTGCCAGCAGCTCTGCAGGGGTAGGAACCGGGGAGCTGTTTTTT.

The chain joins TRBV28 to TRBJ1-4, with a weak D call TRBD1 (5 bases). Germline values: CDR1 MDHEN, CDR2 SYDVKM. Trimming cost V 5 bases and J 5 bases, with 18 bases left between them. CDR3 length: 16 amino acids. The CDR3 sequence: CASSTSSEGRNEKLFF. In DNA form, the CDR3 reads TGTGCCAGCAGTACCTCAAGCGAGGGGAGGAATGAAAAACTGTTTTTT.

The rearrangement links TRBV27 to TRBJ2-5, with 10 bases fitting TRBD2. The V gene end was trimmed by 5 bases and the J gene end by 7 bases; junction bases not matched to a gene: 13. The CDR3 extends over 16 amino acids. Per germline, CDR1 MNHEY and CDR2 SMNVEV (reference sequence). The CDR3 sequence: CASSTRGSGRAWTQYF. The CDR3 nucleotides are TGTGCCAGCAGTACACGTGGCAGCGGGAGGGCGTGGACCCAGTACTTC.

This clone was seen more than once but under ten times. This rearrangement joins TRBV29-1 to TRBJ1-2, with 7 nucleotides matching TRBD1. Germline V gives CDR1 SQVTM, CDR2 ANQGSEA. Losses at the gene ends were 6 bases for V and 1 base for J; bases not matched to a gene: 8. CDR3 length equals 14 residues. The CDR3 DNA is TGCAGCGTGCAAAGACAGGGATTTAACTATGGCTACACCTTC. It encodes CSVQRQGFNYGYTF. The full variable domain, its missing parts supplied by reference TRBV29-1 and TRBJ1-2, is SAVISQKPSRDICQRGTSLTIQCQVDSQVTMMFWYRQQPGQSLTLIATANQGSEATYESGFVIDKFPISRPNLTFSTLTVSNMSPEDSSIYLCSVQRQGFNYGYTFGSGTRLTVV.